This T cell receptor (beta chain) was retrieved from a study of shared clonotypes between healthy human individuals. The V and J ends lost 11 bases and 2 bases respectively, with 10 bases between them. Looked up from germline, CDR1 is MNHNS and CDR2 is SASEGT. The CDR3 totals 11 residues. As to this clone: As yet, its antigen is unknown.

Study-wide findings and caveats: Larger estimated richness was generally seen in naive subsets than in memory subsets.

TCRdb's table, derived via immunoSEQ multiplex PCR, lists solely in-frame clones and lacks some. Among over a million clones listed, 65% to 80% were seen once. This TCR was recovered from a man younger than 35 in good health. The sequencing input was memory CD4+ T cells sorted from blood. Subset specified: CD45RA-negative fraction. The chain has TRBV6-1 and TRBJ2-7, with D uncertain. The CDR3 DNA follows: TGTGCCGCACTGGGCACCTACGAGCAGTACTTC. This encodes CAALGTYEQYF.